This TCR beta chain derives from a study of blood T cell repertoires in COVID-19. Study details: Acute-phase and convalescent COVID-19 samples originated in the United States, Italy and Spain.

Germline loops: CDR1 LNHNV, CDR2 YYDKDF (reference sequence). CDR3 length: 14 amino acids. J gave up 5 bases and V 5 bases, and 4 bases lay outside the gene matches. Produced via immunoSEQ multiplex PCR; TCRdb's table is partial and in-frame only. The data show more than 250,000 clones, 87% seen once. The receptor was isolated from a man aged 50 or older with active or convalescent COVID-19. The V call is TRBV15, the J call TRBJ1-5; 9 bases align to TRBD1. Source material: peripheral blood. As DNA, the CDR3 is TGTGCCACCAGCGGTGACAGGGGGGATCAGCCCCAGCATTTT. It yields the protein CATSGDRGDQPQHF.